These T cell receptor beta chains were read from a single sample in a study of cytomegalovirus exposure and HLA in healthy donors. TCRdb's table, derived via immunoSEQ multiplex PCR, lists solely in-frame clones and lacks some. Its table records about 120,000 clones. Sequences were obtained from PBMCs. The receptors stem from a woman between 35 and 50 years old in good health and CMV-seropositive. Both conserved end residues are part of each CDR3. D genes are given only for firm matches.

J gene | V gene | D gene | CDR3 DNA | CDR3 protein
TRBJ2-3 | TRBV4-1 | TRBD2 | TGCGCCAGCAGCCCCCCCCAACAATGGCGGGAGGGCCTAGGAGATACGCAGTATTTT | CASSPPQQWREGLGDTQYF
TRBJ2-5 | TRBV10-3 | TRBD1 | TGTGCCATCAGTGTAGGGACAGGGGTAGAGACCCAGTACTTC | CAISVGTGVETQYF
TRBJ2-7 | TRBV5-1 | TRBD2 | TGCGCCAGCAGCTCACAGGGTCCACTAGCGGAGATATACGAGCAGTACTTC | CASSSQGPLAEIYEQYF
TRBJ2-1 | TRBV27 | TRBD2 | TGTGCCAGCAGTTCCCGGCTTCTAGCGGGAGATAATTTGTGGTCCTACAATGAGCAGTTCTTC | CASSSRLLAGDNLWSYNEQFF
TRBJ1-4 | TRBV28 | . | TGTGCCAGCCGGGAGGGAATCTTAACTAATGAAAAACTGTTTTTT | CASREGILTNEKLFF
TRBJ2-3 | TRBV29-1 | TRBD2 | TGCAGCGTGGTTAGCGGGAGTGATACGCAGTATTTT | CSVVSGSDTQYF
TRBJ1-4 | TRBV14 | . | TGTGCCAGCAGCCAAGATCTGCCAGGGTCTAATGAAAAACTGTTTTTT | CASSQDLPGSNEKLFF
TRBJ2-5 | TRBV10-3 | TRBD2 | TGTGCCATCAGTGAAACTAGCGGCAACCGGGAGACCCAGTACTTC | CAISETSGNRETQYF
TRBJ2-5 | TRBV7-2 | . | TGTGCCAGCAGCTTAGCGCCTTCGCGGCAAGAGACCCAGTACTTC | CASSLAPSRQETQYF
TRBJ2-3 | TRBV28 | TRBD2 | TGTGCCAGCAGTCCAGCGGGGGGCACAGATACGCAGTATTTT | CASSPAGGTDTQYF
TRBJ2-1 | TRBV9 | . | TGTGCCAGCAGTCCACCTTCGGGACTCGCGATCAATGAGCAGTTCTTC | CASSPPSGLAINEQFF